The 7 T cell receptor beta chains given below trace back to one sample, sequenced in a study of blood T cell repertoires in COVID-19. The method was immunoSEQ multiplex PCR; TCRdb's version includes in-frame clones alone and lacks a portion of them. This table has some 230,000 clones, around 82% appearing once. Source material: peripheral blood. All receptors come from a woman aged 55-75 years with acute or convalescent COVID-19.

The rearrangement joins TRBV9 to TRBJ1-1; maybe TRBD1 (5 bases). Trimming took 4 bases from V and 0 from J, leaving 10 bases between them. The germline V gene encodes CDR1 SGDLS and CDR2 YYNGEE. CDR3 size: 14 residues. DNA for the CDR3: TGTGCCAGCAGCCCAAGACAGATGAACACTGAAGCTTTCTTT. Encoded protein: CASSPRQMNTEAFF.

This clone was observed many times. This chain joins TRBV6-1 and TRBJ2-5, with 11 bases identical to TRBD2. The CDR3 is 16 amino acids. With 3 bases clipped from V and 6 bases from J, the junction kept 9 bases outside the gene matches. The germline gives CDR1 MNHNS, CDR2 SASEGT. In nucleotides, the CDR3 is TGTGCCAGCAGTGACACCATAGCGGGGGGGCTTAAGACCCAGTACTTC. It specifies CASSDTIAGGLKTQYF.

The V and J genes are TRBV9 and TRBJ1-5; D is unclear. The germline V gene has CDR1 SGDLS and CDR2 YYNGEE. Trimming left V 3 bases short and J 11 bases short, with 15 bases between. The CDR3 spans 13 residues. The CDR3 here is CASSATPTGAQHF. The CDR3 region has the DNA TGTGCCAGCAGCGCCACTCCGACCGGGGCCCAGCATTTT.

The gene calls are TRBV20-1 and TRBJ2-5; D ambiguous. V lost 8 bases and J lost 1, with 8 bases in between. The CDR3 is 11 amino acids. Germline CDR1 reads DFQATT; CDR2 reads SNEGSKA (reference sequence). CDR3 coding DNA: TGCAGTACCGAGTCCCAAGAGACCCAGTACTTC. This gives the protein CSTESQETQYF.

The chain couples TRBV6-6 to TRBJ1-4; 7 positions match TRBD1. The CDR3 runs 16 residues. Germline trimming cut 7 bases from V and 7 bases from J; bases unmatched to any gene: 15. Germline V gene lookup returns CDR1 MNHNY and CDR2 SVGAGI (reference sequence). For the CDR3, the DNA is TGTGCCAGCACACCGGGACAGTTCTCGTTTGGTGAAAAACTGTTTTTT. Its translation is CASTPGQFSFGEKLFF.

This chain's CDR3 is CAWSVGRGFVNTEAFF. Here the CDR3 DNA reads TGTGCCTGGAGTGTCGGCAGGGGCTTTGTGAACACTGAAGCTTTCTTT. The rearrangement links TRBV30 to TRBJ1-1; D might be TRBD1 (6 bases). The CDR3 consists of 16 residues. The germline V and J ends were trimmed by 0 bases and 0 bases, with 14 bases remaining between them. The germline gives CDR1 GTSNPN, CDR2 SVGIG (reference sequence).

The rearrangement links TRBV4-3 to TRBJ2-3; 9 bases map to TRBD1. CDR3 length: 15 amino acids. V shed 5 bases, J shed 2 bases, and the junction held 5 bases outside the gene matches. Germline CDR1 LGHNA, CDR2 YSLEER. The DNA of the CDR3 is TGCGCCAGCAGCTCCCGGGACAGGGTCACAGATACGCAGTATTTT. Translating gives CASSSRDRVTDTQYF.